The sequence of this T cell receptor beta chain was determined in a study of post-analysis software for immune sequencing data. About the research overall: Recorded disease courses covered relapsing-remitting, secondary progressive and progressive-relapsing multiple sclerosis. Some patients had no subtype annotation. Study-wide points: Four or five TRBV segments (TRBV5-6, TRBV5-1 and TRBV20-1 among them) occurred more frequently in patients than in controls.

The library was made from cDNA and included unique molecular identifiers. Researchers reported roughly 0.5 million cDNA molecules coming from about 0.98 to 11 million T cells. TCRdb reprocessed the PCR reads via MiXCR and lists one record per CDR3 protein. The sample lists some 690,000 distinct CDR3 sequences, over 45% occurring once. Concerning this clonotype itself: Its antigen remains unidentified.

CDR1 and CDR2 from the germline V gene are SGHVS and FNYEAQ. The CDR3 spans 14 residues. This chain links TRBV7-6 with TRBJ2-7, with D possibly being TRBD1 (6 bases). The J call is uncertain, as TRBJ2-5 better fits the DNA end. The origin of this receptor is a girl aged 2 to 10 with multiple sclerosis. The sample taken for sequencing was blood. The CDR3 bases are TGTGCCAGCAGCTTAAGACAGGCGAAAGAGACCCAGTACTTC. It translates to CASSLRQAKETQYF.